Described below is a single TCR beta chain sequence and its context. Its antigen remains unknown. The CDR3 has 18 residues. Germline CDR1 reads SGHRS; CDR2 reads YFSETQ. J lost 5 bases, V lost 0 bases, and 12 bases had no gene match. The sample comes from a study of OX40 agonist ivuxolimab in advanced cancers. Study observations and caveats: The mean number of expanded clones was higher in CD8+ T cells than in CD4+.

Profiling relied on immunoSEQ multiplex PCR, and the TCRdb table lists in-frame clones only, not all of them. Here the sample spans 25,000 to 30,000 clones, 70% to 85% being singletons. The specimen comprised CD4+ or CD8+ T cells sorted from blood, sampled in a trial of the OX40 agonist ivuxolimab. The clonotype originates from an adult with an advanced solid tumor such as melanoma, head and neck, liver or kidney cancer. This chain uses TRBV5-1 with TRBJ2-5, with TRBD2 matching 11 bases. The CDR3 DNA is TGCGCCAGCAGCTTGGGCGGTCGTCGACTAGCGGGGTGGGAGACCCAGTACTTC. Translated, it gives CASSLGGRRLAGWETQYF.